The 28 T cell receptor beta chains listed next were all sequenced from one sample in a study of cytomegalovirus exposure and HLA in healthy donors. With 60 Vbeta and 13 Jbeta primers, the PCR was carried out. Repertoires were generated with immunoSEQ multiplex PCR, while TCRdb's copy carries only in-frame clones and drops some. The data hold roughly 99,000 clones, with around 67% observed a single time. The source material was PBMCs. These receptors were taken from a woman aged 40-49 years in good health and CMV-seropositive.

V gene TRBV19 combines with J gene TRBJ1-4, with D hard to call. Germline lookup yields CDR1 LNHDA and CDR2 SQIVND (reference sequence). V was shortened by 8 bases and J by 2 bases, with 9 bases between the two germline ends. The CDR3 sequence is 13 residues long. CDR3 nucleotide sequence: TGTGCCAGTGGAACCAGGACTAATGAAAAACTGTTTTTT. It is translated as CASGTRTNEKLFF. The whole variable domain, remainder taken from reference TRBV19 and TRBJ1-4, is DGGITQSPKYLFRKEGQNVTLSCEQNLNHDAMYWYRQDPGQGLRLIYYSQIVNDFQKGDIAEGYSVSREKKESFPLTVTSAQKNPTAFYLCASGTRTNEKLFFGSGTQLSVL.

The V and J genes are TRBV7-3 and TRBJ1-1, with D tentatively TRBD1 (6 bases). The CDR3 sequence is 14 residues long. Germline V gene data show CDR1 as SGHTA and CDR2 as FQGTGA. V lost 0 bases, J lost 4 bases, and 9 bases lay in between. In DNA form, the CDR3 reads TGTGCCAGCAGCTTAACGGCAGGGGCCACTGAAGCTTTCTTT. As protein: CASSLTAGATEAFF.

This clone has a single count. This chain uses TRBV25-1 with TRBJ2-7; 7 bases are a match to TRBD1. This CDR3 is 11 amino acids long. Germline lookup yields CDR1 MGHDK and CDR2 SYGVNS. Trimming removed 6 bases from V and 9 bases from J; junction bases left unmatched: 5. Here the CDR3 reads CASSRQGVQYF. In DNA, the CDR3 is TGTGCCAGCAGCAGACAGGGCGTGCAGTACTTC.

The chain joins TRBV19 to TRBJ1-3, with D maybe TRBD1 (6 bases). Between the trimmed V and J ends, which lost 8 bases and 1 base, there was a span of 9 bases. The CDR3 has 13 amino acids. The germline V gene encodes CDR1 LNHDA and CDR2 SQIVND (reference sequence). The DNA of the CDR3 is TGTGCCAGTGCAGGGGTTTCTGGAAACACCATATATTTT. Encoded protein: CASAGVSGNTIYF.

The chain links TRBV4-1 to TRBJ2-5, with 9 nucleotides matching TRBD1. This CDR3 has 16 amino acids. The V and J ends lost 4 bases and 2 bases, in that order; junction bases with no gene match: 8. CDR1 MGHRA and CDR2 YSYEKL come from the germline V gene. The CDR3 sequence: CASSPRQGGIQETQYF. For the CDR3, the DNA is TGCGCCAGCAGCCCTAGACAGGGGGGGATACAAGAGACCCAGTACTTC.

This chain links TRBV19 with TRBJ1-6; D perhaps matches TRBD1 (5 bases). CDR1 LNHDA and CDR2 SQIVND come from the germline V gene (reference sequence). Trimming cost V 4 bases and J 7 bases, with 14 bases left between them. The CDR3 spans 15 residues. DNA of the CDR3: TGTGCCAGTAGTACCAGGGTGGAAGGCAATTCACCCCTCCACTTT. It translates to CASSTRVEGNSPLHF.

This chain joins TRBV5-1 and TRBJ1-1; D remains ambiguous. CDR3 size: 12 residues. Germline values: CDR1 SGHRS, CDR2 YFSETQ. The ends were cut back, 2 bases at V and 4 bases at J, with 6 bases in the middle. The DNA of the CDR3 is TGCGCCAGCAGCTTAACCGGCACTGAAGCTTTCTTT. Amino acids: CASSLTGTEAFF.

The J gene is TRBJ1-1, the V gene TRBV5-1; TRBD1 matches at 7 bases. Germline V gene data show CDR1 as SGHRS and CDR2 as YFSETQ. Unmatched junction bases numbered 10, after V lost 5 bases and J lost 6 bases. The CDR3 loop spans 14 amino acids. CDR3 in amino acids: CASRHSQGGPEAFF. In nucleotides, the CDR3 is TGCGCCAGCAGACATTCCCAGGGGGGCCCTGAAGCTTTCTTT.

The chain employs TRBV15 and TRBJ1-4; no firm D call. In germline, CDR1 is LNHNV, CDR2 YYDKDF (reference sequence). V dropped 1 base and J dropped 8 bases, with 8 bases sitting between them. The CDR3 is made up of 13 amino acids. The CDR3 region is CATSRAAGEKLFF. CDR3 nucleotide sequence: TGTGCCACCAGCAGAGCGGCGGGGGAAAAACTGTTTTTT. The full variable domain, rest sourced from reference TRBV15 and TRBJ1-4, is DAMVIQNPRYQVTQFGKPVTLSCSQTLNHNVMYWYQQKSSQAPKLLFHYYDKDFNNEADTPDNFQSRRPNTSFCFLDIRSPGLGDTAMYLCATSRAAGEKLFFGSGTQLSVL.

J is TRBJ1-5 and V is TRBV7-3, with 7 positions matching TRBD1. The CDR3 totals 13 residues. Germline loops: CDR1 SGHTA, CDR2 FQGTGA. Trimming took 5 bases from V and 7 from J; bases not matched to a gene: 5. The CDR3 region has the DNA TGTGCCAGCAGCCCTAACAGGGGACAGCCCCAGCATTTT. Translated, it gives CASSPNRGQPQHF.

The rearrangement joins TRBV18 to TRBJ1-1, with a possible D match to TRBD1 (5 bases). CDR3 length: 13 amino acids. Trimming removed 4 bases from V and 5 bases from J, with 11 bases in between. Germline V gives CDR1 KGHSH, CDR2 LQKENI. The CDR3 DNA is TGTGCCAGCTCACAGTCCAGGGATACTGAAGCTTTCTTT. It yields the protein CASSQSRDTEAFF.

Concerning this clone: The junction does not match germline at one end; this may be a read error. The V gene is TRBV4-1, the J gene TRBJ1-4, with TRBD1 matching 7 bases. The CDR3 runs 15 residues. Looked up from germline, CDR1 is MGHRA and CDR2 is YSYEKL. CDR3 nucleotide sequence: TGCGCCAGCAGCAAAGACAGGGCTTCTAATGAAAAACTGTTTTTT. It encodes CASSKDRASNEKLFF.

The V call is TRBV9, the J call TRBJ1-3; 7 bases are shared with TRBD1. This CDR3 has 16 amino acids. The germline V gene has CDR1 SGDLS and CDR2 YYNGEE. With V trimmed by 0 bases and J by 4 bases, 7 bases remained unmatched. This CDR3 reads CASSVGKTGWGNTIYF. The CDR3, as DNA: TGTGCCAGCAGCGTAGGGAAGACAGGGTGGGGAAACACCATATATTTT.

This chain connects TRBV6-6 to TRBJ1-2, with 8 bases lining up with TRBD1. The V and J ends lost 6 bases and 6 bases, in that order; junction bases with no gene match: 9. CDR3 length equals 14 residues. Germline values: CDR1 MNHNY, CDR2 SVGAGI (reference sequence). CDR3 in amino acids: CASRSSGQDDGYTF. CDR3 bases: TGTGCCAGCAGAAGTTCGGGACAGGACGATGGCTACACCTTC.

The table lists this clone with a count of one. V usage is TRBV5-6 and J usage is TRBJ1-5, with D uncertain. With 0 bases removed from V and 5 bases from J, the gap between germline ends came to 9 bases. Germline V gene data show CDR1 as SGHDT and CDR2 as YYEEEE. The CDR3 totals 14 residues. CDR3 sequence: CASSLAGIDQPQHF. The CDR3 DNA is TGTGCCAGCAGCTTGGCGGGGATTGATCAGCCCCAGCATTTT.

The chain employs TRBV7-4 and TRBJ2-2; the D gene is possibly TRBD2 (6 bases). V was pared by 4 bases and J by 1 base, with 10 bases between. Germline V gene lookup returns CDR1 SGHVT and CDR2 SQSDAQ. The CDR3 is 15 residues long. Here the CDR3 reads CASSSRRGNTGELFF. The CDR3 nucleotides read TGTGCCAGCAGCTCCCGGAGGGGGAACACCGGGGAGCTGTTTTTT.

The table lists this clone with a count of one. The V and J genes are TRBV11-3 and TRBJ1-1; 10 bases match TRBD1. This CDR3 is 13 amino acids long. J gave up 7 bases and V 5 bases, and 4 bases lay outside the gene matches. Per germline, CDR1 SGHNT and CDR2 YENEEA. The CDR3 DNA reads TGTGCCAGCAGCCCAGGACAGGGGGTTGAAGCTTTCTTT. This gives the protein CASSPGQGVEAFF.

The rearrangement joins TRBV5-1 to TRBJ1-1; the match to TRBD1 covers 8 bases. CDR1 and CDR2 (germline): SGHRS, YFSETQ. The CDR3 sequence is 16 residues long. Unmatched junction bases numbered 4, after V lost 0 bases and J lost 0 bases. In DNA, the CDR3 is TGCGCCAGCAGCTTGGGACAGGGGATGATGAACACTGAAGCTTTCTTT. This translates into CASSLGQGMMNTEAFF.

Notes on this clone: Other DNA sequences in the sample encode the same CDR3. The V call is TRBV5-1, the J call TRBJ2-5; D is unresolved. The CDR3 consists of 13 residues. The V end was cut by 4 bases, the J end by 2 bases, with 9 bases between. Per germline, CDR1 SGHRS and CDR2 YFSETQ. The CDR3 loop reads CASSPGPQETQYF. CDR3 sequence (DNA): TGCGCCAGCAGCCCTGGCCCTCAAGAGACCCAGTACTTC.

The CDR3 DNA reads TGTGCCAGCAGTCAAACTCCGACCGGGGAGCTGTTTTTT. It is translated as CASSQTPTGELFF. The chain is built from TRBV6-5 and TRBJ2-2; D is uncertain. Per germline, CDR1 MNHEY and CDR2 SVGAGI. There are 13 residues in the CDR3. Trimming cost V 5 bases and J 5 bases, with 9 bases left between them.

The rearrangement links TRBV10-3 to TRBJ1-2, with 9 bases that match TRBD1. Germline values: CDR1 ENHRY, CDR2 SYGVKD. The CDR3 contains 13 residues. V lost 8 bases and J lost 7; bases outside the gene matches: 8. In DNA form, the CDR3 reads TGTGCCATCTGGACAGGGGAAGATAGTGGCTACACCTTC. Residues: CAIWTGEDSGYTF.

The V call is TRBV2, the J call TRBJ2-2; D not resolved. Trimming pared 5 bases from V and 0 bases from J, leaving 7 bases between. Germline values: CDR1 SNHLY, CDR2 FYNNEI. The CDR3 sequence is 14 residues long. The CDR3 loop reads CASSRHANTGELFF. Here the CDR3 DNA reads TGTGCCAGCAGTCGACACGCGAACACCGGGGAGCTGTTTTTT.

The chain combines TRBV6-1 with TRBJ1-4, with 7 bases lining up with TRBD1. V gave up 0 bases and J gave up 7 bases; unmatched junction bases: 8. CDR1 and CDR2 (germline): MNHNS, SASEGT. The CDR3 is 16 residues long. The CDR3 protein is CASSEALRGQSEKLFF. The CDR3 DNA sequence: TGTGCCAGCAGTGAAGCGCTTAGGGGGCAATCTGAAAAACTGTTTTTT.

This chain links TRBV5-6 with TRBJ1-6; possible D gene TRBD1, 5 bases. Trimming cost V 2 bases and J 6 bases, with 18 bases left between them. The CDR3 loop spans 17 amino acids. The germline CDR1 and CDR2 sequences are SGHDT and YYEEEE. In DNA, the CDR3 is TGTGCCAGCAGCTTATCTTCTTCTGGACACCCTAATTCACCCCTCCACTTT. Encoded protein: CASSLSSSGHPNSPLHF.

The chain carries TRBV29-1 and TRBJ2-2; the match to TRBD2 covers 14 bases. CDR1 is SQVTM, CDR2 ANQGSEA, per germline. The CDR3 length is 15 residues. V was clipped by 6 bases and J by 4 bases; unmatched bases: 4. This CDR3 is CSVSGLAGGTGELFF. CDR3 DNA sequence: TGCAGCGTCTCCGGACTAGCGGGGGGCACCGGGGAGCTGTTTTTT.

This clone was recorded a few times. The chain combines TRBV29-1 with TRBJ2-5; perhaps TRBD2 as D (5 bases). V shed 3 bases and J shed 0 bases, with 8 bases lying between them. Germline CDR1 SQVTM, CDR2 ANQGSEA. The CDR3 runs 13 residues. This chain's CDR3 is CSVDPGDQETQYF. The CDR3 DNA reads as TGCAGCGTTGACCCCGGGGACCAAGAGACCCAGTACTTC.

This clone was counted between two and nine times. V usage is TRBV18 and J usage is TRBJ1-2; 7 bases map to TRBD1. There are 16 residues in the CDR3. V lost 0 bases, J lost 8 bases, and 12 bases stayed unmatched. CDR1 KGHSH and CDR2 LQKENI come from the germline V gene. The CDR3 DNA sequence: TGTGCCAGCTCACCACCGAGGGGGCAGGGGCTTTTCGGCTACACCTTC. Protein: CASSPPRGQGLFGYTF.

This clone was counted between two and nine times. The chain couples TRBV11-3 to TRBJ2-3, with TRBD2 matching over 7 bases. Germline loops: CDR1 SGHNT, CDR2 YENEEA. The CDR3 covers 14 residues. With 3 bases clipped from V and 3 bases from J, the junction kept 3 bases outside the gene matches. The CDR3 spells CASSFAGVTDTQYF. The CDR3 nucleotides read TGTGCCAGCAGCTTTGCGGGGGTGACAGATACGCAGTATTTT. The whole variable domain, remainder taken from reference TRBV11-3 and TRBJ2-3, is EAGVVQSPRYKIIEKKQPVAFWCNPISGHNTLYWYLQNLGQGPELLIRYENEEAVDDSQLPKDRFSAERLKGVDSTLKIQPAELGDSAVYLCASSFAGVTDTQYFGPGTRLTVL.